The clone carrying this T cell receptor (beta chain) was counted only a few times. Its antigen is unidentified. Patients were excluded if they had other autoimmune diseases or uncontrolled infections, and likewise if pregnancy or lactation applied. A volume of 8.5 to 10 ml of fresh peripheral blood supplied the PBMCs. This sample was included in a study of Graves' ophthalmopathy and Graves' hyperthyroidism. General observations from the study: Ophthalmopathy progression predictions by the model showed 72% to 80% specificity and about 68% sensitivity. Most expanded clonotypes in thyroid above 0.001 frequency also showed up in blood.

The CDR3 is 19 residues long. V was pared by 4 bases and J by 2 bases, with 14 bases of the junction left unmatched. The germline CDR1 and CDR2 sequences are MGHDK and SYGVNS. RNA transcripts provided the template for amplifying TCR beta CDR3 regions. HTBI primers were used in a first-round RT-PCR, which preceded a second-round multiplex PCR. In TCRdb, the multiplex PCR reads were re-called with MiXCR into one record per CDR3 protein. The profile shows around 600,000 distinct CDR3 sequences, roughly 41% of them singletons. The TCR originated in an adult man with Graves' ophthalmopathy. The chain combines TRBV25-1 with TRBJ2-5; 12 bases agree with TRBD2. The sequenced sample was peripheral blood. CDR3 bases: TGTGCCAGCAGTGCAACTAGCGGGGGGTCCCGGGGGTGGCAAGAGACCCAGTACTTC. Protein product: CASSATSGGSRGWQETQYF. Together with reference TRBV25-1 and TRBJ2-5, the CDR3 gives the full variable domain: EADIYQTPRYLVIGTGKKITLECSQTMGHDKMYWYQQDPGMELHLIHYSYGVNSTEKGDLSSESTVSRIRTEHFPLTLESARPSHTSQYLCASSATSGGSRGWQETQYFGPGTRLLVL.